This entry lists 4 T cell receptor beta chains sequenced from one sample in a study of blood T cells in healthy people across ages. Using a J-beta primer mix together with a sample-barcoded 5' primer, a second PCR was run for roughly 6 to 11 cycles. TCRdb re-called the 5' RACE reads through MiXCR, storing one row per CDR3 protein. The table lists around 750,000 distinct CDR3 sequences, about 53% of them singletons. The sample comprised blood. The source is a man aged 80 or over in good health.

This rearrangement joins TRBV3-1 to TRBJ2-4; 16 bases line up with TRBD2. The DNA end lines up better with TRBJ2-7; the J call may be wrong. CDR3 length equals 18 residues. From germline, CDR1 is LGHDT and CDR2 YNNKEL (reference sequence). The chain's CDR3 is CASSSGTSGRGSSREQYF. Written as DNA, the CDR3 is TGTGCCAGCAGCTCCGGGACTAGCGGGAGGGGGTCCTCCCGCGAGCAGTACTTC.

This clonotype was seen many times. This chain uses TRBV25-1 with TRBJ1-1; D is uncertain. The V end was cut by 5 bases, the J end by 3 bases, with 13 bases between. The CDR3 has 14 amino acids. Germline CDR1 reads MGHDK; CDR2 reads SYGVNS. CDR3 loop: CASSQLGRDTEAFF. The CDR3 DNA follows: TGTGCCAGCAGTCAGCTGGGCCGGGACACTGAAGCTTTCTTT. The complete variable domain, with remaining parts taken from reference TRBV25-1 and TRBJ1-1, reads EADIYQTPRYLVIGTGKKITLECSQTMGHDKMYWYQQDPGMELHLIHYSYGVNSTEKGDLSSESTVSRIRTEHFPLTLESARPSHTSQYLCASSQLGRDTEAFFGQGTRLTVV.

A few counts support this clonotype. This sequence joins TRBV5-1 and TRBJ2-3; D possibly corresponds to TRBD1 (6 bases). V was cut by 5 bases and J by 4 bases, with 11 bases left in between. The CDR3 loop spans 13 amino acids. Per germline, CDR1 SGHRS and CDR2 YFSETQ. Here the CDR3 DNA reads TGCGCCAGCAGGCACAGGGATCCAGATACGCAGTATTTT. This translates into CASRHRDPDTQYF.

This clonotype has just a few counts. The chain employs TRBV20-1 and TRBJ2-1; D gene ambiguous. This CDR3 has 11 amino acids. V dropped 0 bases and J dropped 13 bases, with 10 bases sitting between them. CDR1 is DFQATT, CDR2 SNEGSKA, per germline (reference sequence). CDR3 region: CSAREISEQFF. CDR3 DNA: TGCAGTGCTAGAGAGATATCAGAACAGTTCTTC.